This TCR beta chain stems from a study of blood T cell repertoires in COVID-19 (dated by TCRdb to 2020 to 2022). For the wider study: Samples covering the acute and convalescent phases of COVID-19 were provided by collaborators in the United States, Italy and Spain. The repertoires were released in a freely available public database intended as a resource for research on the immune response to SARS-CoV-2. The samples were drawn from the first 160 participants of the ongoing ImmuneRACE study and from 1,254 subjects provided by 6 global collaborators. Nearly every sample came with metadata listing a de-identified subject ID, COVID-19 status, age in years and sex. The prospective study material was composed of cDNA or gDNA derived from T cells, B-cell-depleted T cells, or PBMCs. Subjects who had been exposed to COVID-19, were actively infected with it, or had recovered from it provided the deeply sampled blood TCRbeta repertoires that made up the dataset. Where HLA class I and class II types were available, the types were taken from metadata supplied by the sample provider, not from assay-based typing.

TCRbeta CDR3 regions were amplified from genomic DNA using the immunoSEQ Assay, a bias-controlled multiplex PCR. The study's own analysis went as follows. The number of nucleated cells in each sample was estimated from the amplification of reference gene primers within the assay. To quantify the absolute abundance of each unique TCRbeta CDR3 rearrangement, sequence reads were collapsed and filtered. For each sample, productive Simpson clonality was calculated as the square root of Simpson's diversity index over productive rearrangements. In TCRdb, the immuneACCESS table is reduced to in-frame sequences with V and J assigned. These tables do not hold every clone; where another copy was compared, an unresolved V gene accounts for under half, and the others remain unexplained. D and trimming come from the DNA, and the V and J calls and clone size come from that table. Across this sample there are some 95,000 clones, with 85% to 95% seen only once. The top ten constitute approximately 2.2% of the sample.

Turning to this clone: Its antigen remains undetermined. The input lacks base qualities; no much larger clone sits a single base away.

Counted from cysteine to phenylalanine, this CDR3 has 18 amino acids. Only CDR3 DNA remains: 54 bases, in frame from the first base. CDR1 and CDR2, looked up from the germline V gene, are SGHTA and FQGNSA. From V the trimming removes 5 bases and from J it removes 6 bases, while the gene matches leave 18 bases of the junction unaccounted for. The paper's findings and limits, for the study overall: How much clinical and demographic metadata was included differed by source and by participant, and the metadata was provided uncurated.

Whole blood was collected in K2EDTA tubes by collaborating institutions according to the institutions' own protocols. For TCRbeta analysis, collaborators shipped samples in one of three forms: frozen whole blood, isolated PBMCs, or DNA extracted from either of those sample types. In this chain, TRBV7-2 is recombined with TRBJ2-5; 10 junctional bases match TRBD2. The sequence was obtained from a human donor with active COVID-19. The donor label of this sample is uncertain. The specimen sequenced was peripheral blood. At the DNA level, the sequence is TGTGCCAGCAGCCCCGCTGGGGAAAGCGGGGGGGCCGGAAAGACCCAGTACTTC. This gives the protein CASSPAGESGGAGKTQYF.